This T cell receptor beta chain is drawn from a study of cytomegalovirus exposure and HLA in healthy donors. Whole-study findings and limits: Many donors carried some public TCRs, although rarity characterized most TCR sequences. A cluster of highly shared sequence variants was likely a sequencing artifact.

Germline V CDR1 and CDR2: SEHNR, FQNEAQ (reference sequence). V lost 5 bases and J lost 1, with 8 bases in between. The CDR3 covers 13 residues. Primers for the PCR totalled 60 Vbeta and 13 Jbeta. Repertoires were generated with immunoSEQ multiplex PCR, while TCRdb's copy carries only in-frame clones and drops some. The table includes some 200,000 clones, more than 85% detected once. As to this clone: Its target is unknown. Other DNA sequences in this specimen translate into the identical CDR3.

The sample taken for sequencing was PBMCs. The receptor was isolated from a woman younger than 35 in good health and CMV-seronegative. This chain uses TRBV7-9 with TRBJ1-1; a weak D match, TRBD1 (5 bases). CDR3 sequence (DNA): TGTGCCAGCAGCCCTACAGGGAACACTGAAGCTTTCTTT. This translates into CASSPTGNTEAFF.